This is a list of T cell receptor beta chains from one sample in a study of control samples from healthy donors and cancer patients. Only in-frame clones appear in the TCRdb table, and some are missing; sequencing was by immunoSEQ multiplex PCR. This sample has roughly 43,000 clones, with roughly 94% found just once. The sample taken for sequencing was blood. Every receptor here comes from a man between 60 and 75 years old in good health. The CDR3 runs from the conserved cysteine through the conserved F or W. The D gene is left open where the match is weak. Clone size is stated in some rows and not others, as once, few, many or a class when expanded.

abundance | j_gene | d_gene | v_gene | CDR3nt | CDR3aa
. | TRBJ1-2 | . | TRBV28 | TGTGCCAGCAGTTTAATAAAAGCTAACTATGGCTACACCTTC | CASSLIKANYGYTF
. | TRBJ2-1 | TRBD1 | TRBV4-1 | TGCGCCAGCAGCCCTCCGGACAGGGGGCTCAATGAGCAGTTCTTC | CASSPPDRGLNEQFF
. | TRBJ1-4 | . | TRBV28 | TGTGCCAGCGAAGACAGTCTTAATGAAAAACTGTTTTTT | CASEDSLNEKLFF
. | TRBJ2-2 | TRBD2 | TRBV5-1 | TGCGCCAGCAGCTTTAGGACTAGCGGGAGTTCCGGGGAGCTGTTTTTT | CASSFRTSGSSGELFF
. | TRBJ1-1 | . | TRBV29-1 | TGCAGCGTGGACCAGGGGATCTGGACAAACACTGAAGCTTTCTTT | CSVDQGIWTNTEAFF
. | TRBJ2-3 | . | TRBV5-4 | TGTGCCAGCGGTGGGGGCGGAGATACGCAGTATTTT | CASGGGGDTQYF
. | TRBJ2-2 | TRBD2 | TRBV13 | TGTGCCTTACGGGTAGCGGGAGTTCCCGGGGAGCTGTTTTTT | CALRVAGVPGELFF
. | TRBJ2-3 | TRBD2 | TRBV3-1/TRBV3-2 | TGTGCCAGCAGCCTCGCGGCGGGAGGGCCCACAGATACGCAGTATTTT | CASSLAAGGPTDTQYF
once | TRBJ1-2 | . | TRBV7-9 | TGTGCCAGCAACACAGACTATGGCTACACCTTC | CASNTDYGYTF
. | TRBJ2-1 | . | TRBV11-3 | TGTGCCAGCAGCTTGGACCCGACCTACAATGAGCAGTTCTTC | CASSLDPTYNEQFF
. | TRBJ1-1 | . | TRBV27 | TGTGCCAGCAGTTTGGGAACTGAAGCTTTCTTT | CASSLGTEAFF
. | TRBJ1-6 | TRBD1 | TRBV7-8 | TGTGCCAGCAGCTTAGGGACAGGGGGGCATTCACCCCTCCACTTT | CASSLGTGGHSPLHF
. | TRBJ2-1 | TRBD1 | TRBV7-9 | TGTGCCAGCAGCGCCTGGTCCGGGACAGGGTACAATGAGCAGTTCTTC | CASSAWSGTGYNEQFF
. | TRBJ1-5 | TRBD1 | TRBV7-9 | TGTGCCAGCAGCTGGGGACAGGGGTATCAGCCCCAGCATTTT | CASSWGQGYQPQHF
. | TRBJ2-4 | TRBD2 | TRBV6-5 | TGTGCCAGCAGCCGACCGGGACTAGAGACGAACATTCAGTACTTC | CASSRPGLETNIQYF
. | TRBJ2-7 | . | TRBV27 | TGTGCCAGCAGTTTTCTCGGGCAGCACTACGAGCAGTACTTC | CASSFLGQHYEQYF
. | TRBJ2-1 | TRBD2 | TRBV10-2 | TGCGCCAGCAGGGTTAGCGGGTCGAGCTCCTACAATGAGCAGTTCTTC | CASRVSGSSSYNEQFF
. | TRBJ2-1 | TRBD2 | TRBV29-1 | TGCAGCGTTGAAGCGGGAGGGGCCCTTGAGCAGTTCTTC | CSVEAGGALEQFF
. | TRBJ2-1 | . | TRBV28 | TGTGCCAGCAGTCAGTCCCTCAATGAGCAGTTCTTC | CASSQSLNEQFF
. | TRBJ1-1 | . | TRBV18 | TGTGCCAGCTCACCACCAGAGAGCAGAGAAGCTTTCTTT | CASSPPESREAFF
. | TRBJ2-5 | TRBD2 | TRBV11-2 | TGTGCCAGCAGCTTAGATAGCGGGAGGATTCTAAAATTACAAGAGACCCAGTACTTC | CASSLDSGRILKLQETQYF
. | TRBJ2-1 | TRBD2 | TRBV12-3/TRBV12-4 | TGTGCCAGCGGGAGGGCCGGAAATGAGCAGTTCTTC | CASGRAGNEQFF
. | TRBJ2-3 | . | TRBV5-1 | TGCGCCAGCAAAAGGGCCACTAGCACAGATACGCAGTATTTT | CASKRATSTDTQYF
. | TRBJ2-5 | . | TRBV6-1 | TGTGCCAGCAGTGATCCACGGGACGGACTGAAAGAGACCCAGTACTTC | CASSDPRDGLKETQYF
. | TRBJ2-2 | . | TRBV30 | TGTGCCTGGAGTGTTCTTGGTCCCCGCGGGTCCGGGGAGCTGTTTTTT | CAWSVLGPRGSGELFF
few | TRBJ2-7 | . | TRBV20-1 | TGCAGTGCTAGAGTAGGGACCGAGCAGTACTTC | CSARVGTEQYF
few | TRBJ2-4 | . | TRBV3-1/TRBV3-2 | TGTGCCAGCAGCCAAGAACAGTTGGAGGCCAAAAACATTCAGTACTTC | CASSQEQLEAKNIQYF
. | TRBJ2-7 | . | TRBV5-4 | TGTGCCAGCAGCTTAGGGACTTTCTCTAGCTACGAGCAGTACTTC | CASSLGTFSSYEQYF
. | TRBJ2-2 | . | TRBV5-4 | TGTGCCAGCAGCTTGTTCGGGCTAGGCACCGGGGAGCTGTTTTTT | CASSLFGLGTGELFF
once | TRBJ1-4 | TRBD1 | TRBV18 | TGTGCCAGCTCACCACCATCGAACAGGGGGCCTGAAAAACTGTTTTTT | CASSPPSNRGPEKLFF
once | TRBJ2-2 | TRBD1 | TRBV11-3 | TGTGCCAGCAGCTCCCGGGACAGGGTCCGTCGAGGGGAGCTGTTTTTT | CASSSRDRVRRGELFF
. | TRBJ2-7 | . | TRBV13 | TGTGCCAGCAGCTTAGTTCGTGACACCACCTACGAGCAGTACTTC | CASSLVRDTTYEQYF
. | TRBJ2-5 | . | TRBV10-3 | TGTGCCATCAGGGGCCTGGCTCGCGAAGAGACCCAGTACTTC | CAIRGLAREETQYF
. | TRBJ1-1 | . | TRBV19 | TGTGCCAGTAGTATAGGGGAAGACAGAACTGAAGCTTTCTTT | CASSIGEDRTEAFF
. | TRBJ2-2 | . | TRBV3-1/TRBV3-2 | TGTGCCAGCAGCCAAGGGAACACCGGGGAGCTGTTTTTT | CASSQGNTGELFF
. | TRBJ2-3 | TRBD1 | TRBV7-6 | TGTGCCAGCAGCTTAGGAACGGGACAGGGGATAGATACGCAGTATTTT | CASSLGTGQGIDTQYF
. | TRBJ2-1 | TRBD2 | TRBV2 | TGTGCCAGCAGTGAAGCGCAGCGGGGGTCCGGGGAGCAGTTCTTC | CASSEAQRGSGEQFF
. | TRBJ2-7 | . | TRBV18 | TGTGCCAGCTCACCCGGAAAGCCCTACGAGCAGTACTTC | CASSPGKPYEQYF
few | TRBJ1-5 | . | TRBV30 | TGTGCCTGGAAGGACAGTTCCTACCAGCCCCAGCATTTT | CAWKDSSYQPQHF
. | TRBJ2-2 | . | TRBV21-1 | TGTGCCAGTATTGTTTTCACCGGGACGACGAACACCGGGGAGCTGTTTTTT | CASIVFTGTTNTGELFF
. | TRBJ2-1 | TRBD2 | TRBV5-1 | TGCGCCAGCAGCTCCGGGACTAGCGGGATTGATGAGCAGTTCTTC | CASSSGTSGIDEQFF
once | TRBJ1-6 | . | TRBV10-3 | TGTGCCATCAGTGAGCCGAGGGGAGGGCCAAATTCACCCCTCCACTTT | CAISEPRGGPNSPLHF
once | TRBJ2-7 | . | TRBV20-1 | TGCAGTGCTAGTGATATTAGGGTTCCAGTCTACGAGCAGTACTTC | CSASDIRVPVYEQYF
. | TRBJ2-1 | . | TRBV5-4 | TGTGCCAGCAGCACTCCCCCCAGGGGCCACAATGAGCAGTTCTTC | CASSTPPRGHNEQFF
. | TRBJ2-2 | . | TRBV19 | TGTGCCAGTAGCGGGACGGCCACCACCGGGGAGCTGTTTTTT | CASSGTATTGELFF
once | TRBJ2-3 | . | TRBV15 | TGTGCCACCAGCAGAGGGGTAACAGGGAGCCCGACAGATACGCAGTATTTT | CATSRGVTGSPTDTQYF
. | TRBJ2-7 | . | TRBV3-1/TRBV3-2 | TGTGCCAGCAGCCGGCAGCCGGGGACGGGAGAGCAGTACTTC | CASSRQPGTGEQYF